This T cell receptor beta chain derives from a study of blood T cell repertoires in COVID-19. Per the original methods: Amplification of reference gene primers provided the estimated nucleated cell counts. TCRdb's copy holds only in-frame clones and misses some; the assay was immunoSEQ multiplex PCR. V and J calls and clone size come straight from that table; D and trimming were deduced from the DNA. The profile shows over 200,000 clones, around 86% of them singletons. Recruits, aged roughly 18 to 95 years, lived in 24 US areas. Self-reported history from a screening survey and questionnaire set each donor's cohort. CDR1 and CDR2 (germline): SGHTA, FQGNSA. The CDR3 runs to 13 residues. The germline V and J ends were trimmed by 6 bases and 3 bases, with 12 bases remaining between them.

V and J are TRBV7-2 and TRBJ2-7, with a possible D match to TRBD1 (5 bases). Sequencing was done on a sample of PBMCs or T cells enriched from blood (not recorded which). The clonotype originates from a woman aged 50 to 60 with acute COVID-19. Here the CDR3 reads CASRPRVGYEQYF. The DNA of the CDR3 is TGTGCCAGCAGACCCAGGGTGGGCTACGAGCAGTACTTC. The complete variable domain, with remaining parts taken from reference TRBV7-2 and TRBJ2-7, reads GAGVSQSPSNKVTEKGKDVELRCDPISGHTALYWYRQSLGQGLEFLIYFQGNSAPDKSGLPSDRFSAERTGGSVSTLTIQRTQQEDSAVYLCASRPRVGYEQYFGPGTRLTVT.